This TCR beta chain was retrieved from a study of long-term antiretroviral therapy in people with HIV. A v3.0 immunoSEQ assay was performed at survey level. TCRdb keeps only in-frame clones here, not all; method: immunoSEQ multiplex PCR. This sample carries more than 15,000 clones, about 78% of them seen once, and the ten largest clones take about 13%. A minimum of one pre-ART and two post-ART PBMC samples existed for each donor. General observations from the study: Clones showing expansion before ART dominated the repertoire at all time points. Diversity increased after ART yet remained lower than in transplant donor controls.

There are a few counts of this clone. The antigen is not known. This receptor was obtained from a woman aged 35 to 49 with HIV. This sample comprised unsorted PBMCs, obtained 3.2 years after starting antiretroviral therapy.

The DNA for the CDR3 is TGTGCCAGCAGCCTACAGACAGAAAGTTACGAGCAGTACTTC. It specifies CASSLQTESYEQYF. J is TRBJ2-7 and V is TRBV7-2; D possibly corresponds to TRBD1 (5 bases). Trimming took 5 bases from V and 4 from J, leaving 15 bases between them. The CDR3 consists of 14 residues. Germline lookup yields CDR1 SGHTA and CDR2 FQGNSA.